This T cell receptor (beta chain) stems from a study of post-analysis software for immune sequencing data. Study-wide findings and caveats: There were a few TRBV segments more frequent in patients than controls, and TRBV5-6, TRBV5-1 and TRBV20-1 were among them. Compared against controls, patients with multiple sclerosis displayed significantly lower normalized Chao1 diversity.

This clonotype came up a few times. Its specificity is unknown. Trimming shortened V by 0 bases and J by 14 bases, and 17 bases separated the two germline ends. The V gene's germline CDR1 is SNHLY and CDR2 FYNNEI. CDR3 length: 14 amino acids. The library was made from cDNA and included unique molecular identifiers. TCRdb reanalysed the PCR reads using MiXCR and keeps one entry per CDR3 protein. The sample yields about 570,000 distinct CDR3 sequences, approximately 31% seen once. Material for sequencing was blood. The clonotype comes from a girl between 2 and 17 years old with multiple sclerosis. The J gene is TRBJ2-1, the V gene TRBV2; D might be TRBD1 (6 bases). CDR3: CASSEALQVGHKFF. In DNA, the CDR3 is TGTGCCAGCAGTGAAGCGCTTCAGGTGGGACACAAGTTCTTC.